This is a list of T cell receptor beta chains from one sample in a study. TCRdb independently ran MiXCR on the RT-PCR reads; one entry per CDR3 protein. The table records approximately 720,000 distinct CDR3 sequences, approximately 15% of them present only once. The sample was memory CD4+ T cells from blood. Receptors were obtained from a female donor in good health, serving as a healthy control. CDR3s leave out the opening cysteine and the closing phenylalanine or tryptophan. The order of the fields is CDR3 protein, D gene, J gene, V gene. D genes are given only for firm matches.

cdr3_aa: AIGGGGDTEAF; d_call: TRBD1; j_call: TRBJ1-1; v_call: TRBV10-3
cdr3_aa: ASSLERASYEQY; d_call: -; j_call: TRBJ2-7; v_call: TRBV12-3/TRBV12-4
cdr3_aa: ASSNSRPPFEQY; d_call: -; j_call: TRBJ2-7; v_call: TRBV5-1
cdr3_aa: ASSPGRGNQPQH; d_call: -; j_call: TRBJ1-5; v_call: TRBV7-6
cdr3_aa: ASSFGEINEQF; d_call: -; j_call: TRBJ2-1; v_call: TRBV27
cdr3_aa: ASNTGQGPYGYT; d_call: TRBD1; j_call: TRBJ1-2; v_call: TRBV12-3/TRBV12-4
cdr3_aa: ASSAGETGGTETQY; d_call: TRBD1; j_call: TRBJ2-5; v_call: TRBV7-9
cdr3_aa: ASSFAGTRGGTDTQY; d_call: TRBD2; j_call: TRBJ2-3; v_call: TRBV7-9
cdr3_aa: AIRAGLTDTQY; d_call: -; j_call: TRBJ2-3; v_call: TRBV10-3
cdr3_aa: ASSVGFEIEQY; d_call: -; j_call: TRBJ2-7; v_call: TRBV6-1
cdr3_aa: ASSPDGTGGFTEAF; d_call: TRBD1; j_call: TRBJ1-1; v_call: TRBV5-5
cdr3_aa: SARDGNSGNDEQF; d_call: TRBD2; j_call: TRBJ2-1; v_call: TRBV20-1
cdr3_aa: ASSEQNTQY; d_call: -; j_call: TRBJ2-3; v_call: TRBV5-1
cdr3_aa: ASGERGNEQY; d_call: -; j_call: TRBJ2-7; v_call: TRBV10-3
cdr3_aa: ASSLRLAGRFANTGELF; d_call: TRBD2; j_call: TRBJ2-2; v_call: TRBV7-2
cdr3_aa: AWSVFTTGVREQY; d_call: TRBD1; j_call: TRBJ2-7; v_call: TRBV30
cdr3_aa: ATSDWGGETQY; d_call: -; j_call: TRBJ2-5; v_call: TRBV24-1
cdr3_aa: ASSPQGGSGETQY; d_call: -; j_call: TRBJ2-5; v_call: TRBV12-3/TRBV12-4
cdr3_aa: SAREGASTETQY; d_call: -; j_call: TRBJ2-5; v_call: TRBV20-1
cdr3_aa: ASSDRPMGGWDIQY; d_call: -; j_call: TRBJ2-4; v_call: TRBV6-1
cdr3_aa: ASSFTGTSGTGEQF; d_call: TRBD2; j_call: TRBJ2-1; v_call: TRBV5-1
cdr3_aa: ASSSWGRFGGMNTEAF; d_call: -; j_call: TRBJ1-1; v_call: TRBV7-8
cdr3_aa: ASQNSGARGYT; d_call: -; j_call: TRBJ1-2; v_call: TRBV2